A single sample is the source of the 30 T cell receptor beta chains below, sequenced in a study of T cells in Graves' hyperthyroidism and ophthalmopathy. Amplified TCR beta CDR3 regions came from RNA transcripts. The TCR CDR3 was amplified in a first-round RT-PCR using the HTBI primer set. In TCRdb, the multiplex PCR reads were re-called with MiXCR into one record per CDR3 protein. Among around 700,000 distinct CDR3 sequences listed, roughly a third were seen once. Material for sequencing was blood. These receptors came from a woman in her forties with Graves' hyperthyroidism.

The chain has TRBV29-1 and TRBJ2-1; D possibly matches TRBD1 or TRBD2 (5 bases each). The CDR3 runs to 13 residues. The V end lost 4 bases, the J end lost 4 bases, and 11 bases lay between the germline ends. The germline CDR1 and CDR2 sequences are SQVTM and ANQGSEA. The CDR3 nucleotides read TGCAGCGTTGGGGGGATTACTTACAATGAGCAGTTCTTC. Translating it yields CSVGGITYNEQFF.

On this clonotype: This may arise from a read error, as a much more abundant clone is one base away. The chain recombines TRBV19 with TRBJ2-7, with a tentative D call TRBD1 (7 bases). The CDR3 is 14 amino acids. The V end lost 6 bases, the J end lost 2 bases, and 14 bases lay between the germline ends. Germline V gene lookup returns CDR1 LNHDA and CDR2 SQIVND (reference sequence). CDR3 region: CASRTTGTPYEQYF. CDR3 nucleotide sequence: TGTGCCAGTAGAACGACAGGGACTCCCTACGAGCAGTACTTC.

V is TRBV7-2 and J is TRBJ1-2; D call uncertain. From germline, CDR1 is SGHTA and CDR2 FQGNSA. This CDR3 spans 14 amino acids. The V and J ends lost 4 bases and 5 bases respectively, with 14 bases between them. The DNA of the CDR3 is TGTGCCAGCAGCTGGGATCGCCGTGAGTATGGCTACACCTTC. It yields the protein CASSWDRREYGYTF.

At least ten counts were recorded for this clonotype. The J gene is TRBJ1-6, the V gene TRBV10-3, with D unresolved. The CDR3 has 14 amino acids. Looked up from germline, CDR1 is ENHRY and CDR2 is SYGVKD. The germline V and J ends were trimmed by 4 bases and 6 bases, with 10 bases remaining between them. The CDR3 reads CAISGAESNSPLHF. The CDR3 nucleotides are TGTGCCATCAGTGGGGCAGAAAGTAATTCACCCCTCCACTTT.

This clonotype showed up just a few times. The chain couples TRBV6-4 to TRBJ1-1, with TRBD1 as a possible D gene (6 bases). CDR1 MRHNA and CDR2 SNTAGT come from the germline V gene. V gave up 5 bases and J gave up 1 base, with 11 bases separating them. The CDR3 contains 14 residues. CDR3 in DNA: TGTGCCAGCAGTTGGACAGCCGAGAACACTGAAGCTTTCTTT. It yields the protein CASSWTAENTEAFF.

This clonotype has more than one count but fewer than ten. V and J are TRBV7-2 and TRBJ1-3; D not certain. Germline V CDR1 and CDR2: SGHTA, FQGNSA. V was shortened by 5 bases and J by 4 bases, with 15 bases between the two germline ends. This CDR3 is built from 15 residues. DNA for the CDR3: TGTGCCAGCAGCGGCAGAAGGACGGACGGAAACACCATATATTTT. Protein sequence: CASSGRRTDGNTIYF.

This clonotype was found many times. The J gene is TRBJ2-5, the V gene TRBV7-8; D may be TRBD2 (7 bases). Germline-derived CDR1 and CDR2 are SGHVS and FQNEAQ. The CDR3 sequence is 12 residues long. With 4 bases removed from V and 13 bases from J, the gap between germline ends came to 16 bases. CDR3 in amino acids: CASSSEGGALYF. The CDR3 DNA follows: TGTGCCAGCAGCTCAGAGGGGGGGGCTTTGTACTTC.

Points on this clonotype: Being one base from a much bigger clone, this may be a read error. The CDR3 does not close with the conserved phenylalanine or tryptophan, likely indicating a read error. This rearrangement joins TRBV20-1 to TRBJ2-7, with D hard to call. Germline loops: CDR1 DFQATT, CDR2 SNEGSKA (reference sequence). V shed 6 bases and J shed 3 bases, with 12 bases lying between them. There are 12 residues in the CDR3. Here the CDR3 DNA reads TGCAGTGCAACAATAGGGAACTACGAGCAGTACTAC. Amino acids: CSATIGNYEQYY.

The chain employs TRBV15 and TRBJ2-7; 9 bases map to TRBD1. Trimming cost V 1 base and J 6 bases; bases outside gene matches: 4. The length of the CDR3 is 14 residues. Germline V CDR1 and CDR2: LNHNV, YYDKDF (reference sequence). The CDR3 DNA reads TGTGCCACCAGCAGAGGACAGGGGGTCGGCGAGCAGTACTTC. Amino acids: CATSRGQGVGEQYF.

This clonotype turned up a few times. The chain combines TRBV5-4 with TRBJ2-7; tentatively, D is TRBD2 (5 bases). Germline V gives CDR1 SGHNT, CDR2 YYREEE (reference sequence). V lost 4 bases and J lost 2, with 16 bases in between. CDR3 length: 15 residues. The CDR3 nucleotides read TGTGCCAGCAGCCAAGAGGGTAAAGAACCCTACGAGCAGTACTTC. Translating gives CASSQEGKEPYEQYF. Combining the CDR3 with reference TRBV5-4 and TRBJ2-7 gives the whole variable domain ETGVTQSPTHLIKTRGQQVTLRCSSQSGHNTVSWYQQALGQGPQFIFQYYREEENGRGNFPPRFSGLQFPNYSSELNVNALELDDSALYLCASSQEGKEPYEQYFGPGTRLTVT.

This clonotype was observed at least ten times. This chain uses TRBV2 with TRBJ2-5; D gene unclear. The V gene's germline CDR1 is SNHLY and CDR2 FYNNEI. V gave up 6 bases and J gave up 7 bases, with 18 bases separating them. The CDR3 runs 14 residues. CDR3 coding DNA: TGTGCCAGCAGCGAAACTTCCGGACGGGCGACCCAGTACTTC. Its translation: CASSETSGRATQYF.

Of note for this clonotype: Lacking the conserved final phenylalanine or tryptophan, this CDR3 likely reflects a read error. The V and J genes are TRBV7-2 and TRBJ1-2; a possible D gene is TRBD1 (5 bases). The CDR3 is 15 amino acids. Trimming removed 1 base from V and 5 bases from J, with 14 bases in between. The germline V gene has CDR1 SGHTA and CDR2 FQGNSA. CDR3 DNA sequence: TGTGCCAGCAGCTTAGGGGACGGATTTAAGTATGGCTACACCCTC. Translating it yields CASSLGDGFKYGYTL.

At least ten counts were recorded for this clonotype. CDR3 in DNA: TGTGCCAGCAGCTTAGGGAAGAACACTGAAGCTTTCTTT. Amino acid sequence: CASSLGKNTEAFF. V usage is TRBV7-8 and J usage is TRBJ1-1; no clear D gene. The CDR3 runs 13 residues. Trimming removed 1 base from V and 1 base from J, with 4 bases in between. Germline CDR1 and CDR2: SGHVS and FQNEAQ.

The chain employs TRBV7-9 and TRBJ1-5; no clear D gene. The length of the CDR3 is 15 residues. V dropped 4 bases and J dropped 2 bases, with 12 bases sitting between them. Germline CDR1 is SEHNR and CDR2 is FQNEAQ (reference sequence). DNA of the CDR3: TGTGCCAGCAGCTCGGGTTTTAGTGGCAATCAGCCCCAGCATTTT. It yields the protein CASSSGFSGNQPQHF.

With regard to this clonotype: Possible read error: a much larger clone is one base away. The chain recombines TRBV10-2 with TRBJ1-6; D is perhaps TRBD1 (6 bases). CDR1 is WSHSY and CDR2 is SAAADI in the germline V gene. This CDR3 comprises 15 residues. This CDR3 reads CVSSSGTSRGSPLHF. The DNA of the CDR3 is TGTGTCAGCAGCTCAGGGACATCAAGGGGATCACCCCTCCACTTT.

The CDR3 DNA sequence: TGCGCCAGCAGCCAAGTTCGCGGACAAGAGACCCAGTACTTC. Its translation is CASSQVRGQETQYF. The V and J genes are TRBV4-3 and TRBJ2-5; unclear D gene. This CDR3 has 14 residues. CDR1 is LGHNA and CDR2 is YSLEER in the germline V gene. Trimming stripped 1 base from V and 2 bases from J, with 8 bases between.

The J gene is TRBJ2-1, the V gene TRBV20-1; a possible D gene is TRBD1 (5 bases). CDR1 DFQATT and CDR2 SNEGSKA come from the germline V gene (reference sequence). Trimming left V 5 bases short and J 4 bases short, with 21 bases between. This CDR3 has 16 residues. The chain's CDR3 is CSALPGPGQGYNEQFF. The CDR3 nucleotides are TGCAGTGCTCTTCCGGGCCCCGGGCAGGGATACAATGAGCAGTTCTTC.

The chain combines TRBV4-1 with TRBJ2-2; D call uncertain. In germline, CDR1 is MGHRA, CDR2 YSYEKL. V lost 1 base and J 3 bases, leaving 9 bases between the germline ends. The CDR3 is made up of 15 amino acids. In DNA, the CDR3 is TGCGCCAGCAGCCAAGGGGGTTTACACACCGGGGAGCTGTTTTTT. Its protein is CASSQGGLHTGELFF.

Here the CDR3 reads CSARRTSTGKETQYF. CDR3 sequence (DNA): TGCAGTGCTAGACGTACCTCCACGGGGAAAGAGACCCAGTACTTC. The chain has TRBV20-1 and TRBJ2-5; TRBD2 might be the D (5 bases). The CDR3 spans 15 residues. In germline, CDR1 is DFQATT, CDR2 SNEGSKA (reference sequence). The V end lost 2 bases, the J end lost 3 bases, and 16 bases lay between the germline ends.

The chain couples TRBV9 to TRBJ2-2; 13 nucleotides match TRBD2. The length of the CDR3 is 18 residues. Trimming cost V 0 bases and J 3 bases; bases outside gene matches: 5. Germline V CDR1 and CDR2: SGDLS, YYNGEE. CDR3 sequence (DNA): TGTGCCAGCAGCGTAGCCCGACTAGCGGGGGGCGACACCGGGGAGCTGTTTTTT. Residues: CASSVARLAGGDTGELFF.

The table lists this clonotype with a count of one. The junction differs from germline at one of its ends, possibly a read error. The chain couples TRBV13 to TRBJ2-5; D may be TRBD1 (5 bases). Germline V gene data show CDR1 as PRHDT and CDR2 as FYEKMQ (reference sequence). The CDR3 contains 19 residues. As DNA, the CDR3 is TGTGCCAGCAGCTTAGGCCCCTCGCAGGGCCTAACGTACCAAGGGACCCAGTACTTC. It codes for CASSLGPSQGLTYQGTQYF.

A word on this clonotype: This may come from a read error, since a much larger clone is one base off. The chain combines TRBV12-3 or TRBV12-4 with TRBJ1-1, with D unresolved. The CDR3 length is 10 residues. In nucleotides, the CDR3 is TGTGTCATCACCGGTGCTGAAGCTTTCTTT. Amino acid sequence: CVITGAEAFF.

The chain recombines TRBV11-3 with TRBJ2-7, with D possibly being TRBD1 or TRBD2 (6 bases each). The V end lost 8 bases, the J end lost 5 bases, and 19 bases lay between the germline ends. The V gene's germline CDR1 is SGHNT and CDR2 YENEEA. The CDR3 spans 14 residues. CDR3 coding DNA: TGTGCCAGCTCACCACCGGGGGCGCCGAACGAGCAGTACTTC. This encodes CASSPPGAPNEQYF.

This rearrangement joins TRBV9 to TRBJ2-2; 8 positions agree with TRBD1. CDR1 is SGDLS and CDR2 is YYNGEE in the germline V gene. V dropped 3 bases and J dropped 6; count of bases not matched to a gene: 10. The CDR3 is 16 amino acids. The CDR3 bases are TGTGCCAGCAGCGCGACCGGGACAGGTGGTCCCGGGGAGCTGTTTTTT. Encoded protein: CASSATGTGGPGELFF.

In the case of this clonotype: One end of the junction fails to match germline, which may point to a read error. The chain carries TRBV10-3 and TRBJ1-1, with 9 bases aligning to TRBD1. CDR3 length: 11 amino acids. Germline CDR1 and CDR2: ENHRY and SYGVKD. CDR3 sequence: CAISEMETGGF. In nucleotides, the CDR3 is TGTGCCATCAGTGAGATGGAGACAGGGGGCTTT.

This clonotype was detected many times. The V and J genes are TRBV14 and TRBJ1-2, with a possible D match to TRBD1 (5 bases). Germline CDR1 and CDR2: SGHDN and FVKESK. With 0 bases removed from V and 4 bases from J, the gap between germline ends came to 9 bases. The CDR3 consists of 14 residues. The CDR3 DNA reads TGTGCCAGCAGCCAAGACTGGGGACCCTATGGCTACACCTTC. Translation gives CASSQDWGPYGYTF.

This clonotype was observed many times. This chain links TRBV19 with TRBJ1-6; D gene unclear. The V gene's germline CDR1 is LNHDA and CDR2 SQIVND (reference sequence). The CDR3 consists of 13 residues. Between the trimmed V and J ends, which lost 3 bases and 6 bases, there was a span of 6 bases. The CDR3: CASSMGLNSPLHF. The CDR3 nucleotides are TGTGCCAGTAGTATGGGTCTTAATTCACCCCTCCACTTT. The whole variable domain, remainder taken from reference TRBV19 and TRBJ1-6, is DGGITQSPKYLFRKEGQNVTLSCEQNLNHDAMYWYRQDPGQGLRLIYYSQIVNDFQKGDIAEGYSVSREKKESFPLTVTSAQKNPTAFYLCASSMGLNSPLHFGNGTRLTVT.

This chain links TRBV7-2 with TRBJ1-2; TRBD1 matches at 7 bases. From germline, CDR1 is SGHTA and CDR2 FQGNSA. The V gene end was trimmed by 4 bases and the J gene end by 1 base; junction bases not matched to a gene: 9. The CDR3 length is 16 residues. The CDR3 coding sequence is TGTGCCAGCAGCTCGCAACCGGGACAGTTTAACTATGGCTACACCTTC. Translated: CASSSQPGQFNYGYTF. Combining the CDR3 with reference TRBV7-2 and TRBJ1-2 gives the whole variable domain GAGVSQSPSNKVTEKGKDVELRCDPISGHTALYWYRQSLGQGLEFLIYFQGNSAPDKSGLPSDRFSAERTGGSVSTLTIQRTQQEDSAVYLCASSSQPGQFNYGYTFGSGTRLTVV.

The table lists this clonotype with many counts. CDR3 in DNA: TGTGCCAGCAGCTTCTTTGGGGAGAGCTCCTACGAGCAGTACTTC. Translating gives CASSFFGESSYEQYF. The V gene is TRBV11-2, the J gene TRBJ2-7, with D perhaps TRBD2 (5 bases). The V gene lost 3 bases and the J gene lost 0 bases, with 12 bases spanning the gap. Germline V gene sequence: CDR1 SGHAT, CDR2 FQNNGV. The CDR3 is 15 amino acids.

This clonotype was detected a few times. The CDR3 is CASSSRDGKTTNSPLHF. As DNA, the CDR3 is TGTGCCAGCAGCTCTCGGGACGGAAAAACGACCAATTCACCCCTCCACTTT. This chain links TRBV7-9 with TRBJ1-6, with D possibly being TRBD1 (5 bases). Germline V CDR1 and CDR2: SEHNR, FQNEAQ (reference sequence). This CDR3 is 17 amino acids long. Between the trimmed V and J ends, which lost 4 bases and 7 bases, there was a span of 20 bases.